A single sample gave rise to the 2 T cell receptor beta chains below, sequenced in a study of patients and donors after allogeneic stem cell transplantation (dated by TCRdb to 2018 to 2020). The library was built by means of RT-PCR. Sequencing took place on a NextSeq 550. TCRdb reprocessing: public reads trimmed at Q25 with fastp, clones called with MiXCR, in-frame beta chains kept. Rows merge per CDR3 protein into single entries with the most common DNA and genes. The sample yields 190,000 or so distinct CDR3 sequences; roughly two fifths were counted once. 33% of the sample goes to the ten largest clones. Source material: blood, either unsorted or a sorted T cell fraction (not recorded which). The receptors were sampled from a human donor who was either an allogeneic HSCT recipient or a stem cell or donor lymphocyte infusion donor (not recorded which). It is not recorded whose cells these are; they may come from a transplant donor.

This clonotype was counted only a few times. The rearrangement links TRBV6-5 to TRBJ1-2, with 9 bases matching TRBD1. CDR1 and CDR2 from the germline V gene are MNHEY and SVGAGI. The J segment lost 6 bases and the V segment lost 6 bases, leaving 14 bases of the junction unmatched. This CDR3 region has 16 residues. DNA for the CDR3: TGTGCCAGCAGGACCGGGACAGGGAGTAAGAGGAATGGCTACACCTTC. Protein: CASRTGTGSKRNGYTF.

DNA of the CDR3: TGCGCCAGCAGCACCGGACAGGGGTTCAACGAGCAGTACTTC. As protein: CASSTGQGFNEQYF. This rearrangement joins TRBV5-1 to TRBJ2-7; 9 bases agree with TRBD1. Looked up from germline, CDR1 is SGHRS and CDR2 is YFSETQ. CDR3 size: 14 residues. The ends lost 4 bases at V and 5 bases at J; junction bases unmatched: 7.